This is a list of T cell receptor beta chains from one sample in a study of blood T cell repertoires in COVID-19. Here immunoSEQ multiplex PCR was the method, and the copy in TCRdb shows in-frame clones only, minus some. The sample lists around 37,000 clones, 84% seen once, with 1.5% to 2% in the top ten. Input material: peripheral blood. The receptors originated from a man aged 55 to 70 with COVID-19, enrolled during active disease. Each CDR3 is given with its conserved first and last residue. D genes are given only for firm matches. Clone size, where shown, is once, few, many, or a class for clones that have expanded.

v_call	clone_size	d_call	j_call	cdr3_aa	cdr3_nt
TRBV6-5	-	-	TRBJ2-1	CASIPPGQSEQFF	TGTGCCAGCATCCCACCCGGACAGTCTGAGCAGTTCTTC
TRBV19	-	-	TRBJ1-1	CASRRGTLNTEAFF	TGTGCCAGTAGGCGCGGGACGCTCAACACTGAAGCTTTCTTT
TRBV30	-	TRBD1	TRBJ1-6	CAWSTQGANSPLHF	TGTGCCTGGAGTACACAGGGGGCGAATTCACCCCTCCACTTT
TRBV6-5	once	-	TRBJ2-3	CASSPRGMTDTQYF	TGTGCCAGCAGCCCGCGGGGAATGACAGATACGCAGTATTTT
TRBV15	-	-	TRBJ2-6	CATSRGGNRAFSGANVLTF	TGTGCCACCAGCAGAGGGGGGAACAGGGCGTTCTCTGGGGCCAACGTCCTGACTTTC
TRBV11-2	few	-	TRBJ2-1	CASSSRQVGEQFF	TGTGCCAGCAGCTCAAGACAGGTAGGTGAGCAGTTCTTC
TRBV4-2	-	-	TRBJ1-2	CASSPRGLGGDYGYTF	TGTGCCAGCAGCCCCCGCGGACTGGGGGGGGACTATGGCTACACCTTC
TRBV5-1	-	-	TRBJ1-3	CASSLGGDQGIYF	TGCGCCAGCAGCTTGGGAGGAGACCAGGGCATATATTTT
TRBV2	-	-	TRBJ2-7	CAVRLVDYEQYF	TGTGCCGTGAGACTAGTTGACTACGAGCAGTACTTC
TRBV4-1	-	TRBD1	TRBJ1-2	CASSQGTGANYGYTF	TGCGCCAGCAGCCAGGGGACAGGAGCTAACTATGGCTACACCTTC
TRBV9	-	-	TRBJ2-4	CASSVEPVAKNIQYF	TGTGCCAGCAGCGTAGAGCCGGTAGCCAAAAACATTCAGTACTTC
TRBV2	-	-	TRBJ1-5	CASSEGWQINQPQHF	TGTGCCAGCAGTGAAGGTTGGCAGATCAATCAGCCCCAGCATTTT
TRBV7-3	once	-	TRBJ2-1	CASSLMAKPYNEQFF	TGTGCCAGCAGCCTAATGGCCAAACCCTACAATGAGCAGTTCTTC
TRBV4-2	few	TRBD1	TRBJ1-2	CASSPEGQGGTYGYTF	TGTGCCAGCAGCCCAGAGGGACAGGGGGGGACCTATGGCTACACCTTC
TRBV6-5	-	TRBD1	TRBJ2-2	CASTMDRDTGELFF	TGTGCCAGCACTATGGACAGGGACACCGGGGAGCTGTTTTTT
TRBV3-1/TRBV3-2	once	-	TRBJ2-1	CASSPGGGRPHNEQFF	TGTGCCAGCAGCCCAGGGGGCGGGAGACCCCACAATGAGCAGTTCTTC
TRBV5-1	few	TRBD1	TRBJ2-2	CASSRDSLNTGELFF	TGCGCCAGCAGCCGGGACAGCCTGAACACCGGGGAGCTGTTTTTT
TRBV5-6	-	-	TRBJ1-1	CASSAQDTEAFF	TGTGCCAGCAGCGCACAGGACACTGAAGCTTTCTTT
TRBV5-1	-	-	TRBJ2-3	CASSLGGPTDTQYF	TGCGCCAGCAGCTTGGGGGGGCCAACAGATACGCAGTATTTT
TRBV18	-	TRBD1	TRBJ1-5	CASSLTGGPFSNQPQHF	TGTGCCAGCTCACTAACAGGGGGCCCGTTTAGCAATCAGCCCCAGCATTTT
TRBV28	-	TRBD2	TRBJ2-7	CASSPPASGKREQYF	TGTGCCAGCAGTCCCCCGGCTAGCGGGAAAAGGGAGCAGTACTTC
TRBV20-1	-	-	TRBJ1-1	CSASNGGGGTEAFF	TGCAGTGCTAGTAACGGGGGCGGGGGCACTGAAGCTTTCTTT
TRBV27	once	TRBD1	TRBJ2-1	CASSLTRDSYNEQFF	TGTGCCAGCAGTCTAACCCGGGACAGCTACAATGAGCAGTTCTTC
TRBV5-4	-	TRBD1	TRBJ2-7	CASSLSRDRSYEQYF	TGTGCCAGCAGCTTGTCCCGGGACAGATCCTACGAGCAGTACTTC
TRBV5-1	-	TRBD1	TRBJ1-1	CASSIRQGGSEAFF	TGCGCCAGCAGCATCCGACAGGGTGGGTCTGAAGCTTTCTTT
TRBV9	-	TRBD1	TRBJ2-1	CASSPTSGGLRNEQFF	TGTGCCAGCAGCCCTACCTCAGGGGGCTTGAGGAATGAGCAGTTCTTC
TRBV30	once	-	TRBJ1-5	CAWSVRVNQPQHF	TGTGCCTGGAGTGTACGGGTGAATCAGCCCCAGCATTTT
TRBV6-5	few	TRBD1	TRBJ1-2	CASSWDRVNYGYTF	TGTGCCAGCAGCTGGGACAGGGTGAACTATGGCTACACCTTC
TRBV2	-	-	TRBJ1-1	CASRYGQANTEAFF	TGTGCCAGCAGATACGGACAAGCGAACACTGAAGCTTTCTTT
TRBV7-8	-	-	TRBJ1-3	CASSFPQGNTIYF	TGTGCCAGCAGCTTCCCTCAGGGGAACACCATATATTTT
TRBV30	-	TRBD1	TRBJ1-6	CAWNRDRGSPLHF	TGTGCCTGGAACCGGGACAGAGGCTCACCCCTCCACTTT
TRBV7-3	-	-	TRBJ2-1	CASSRLADNNEQFF	TGTGCCAGCAGTAGATTAGCGGACAACAATGAGCAGTTCTTC
TRBV5-1	-	-	TRBJ1-4	CASARPGDNEKLFF	TGCGCCAGCGCCCGGCCAGGGGATAATGAAAAACTGTTTTTT
TRBV6-5	-	-	TRBJ1-1	CASSYRDTNTEAFF	TGTGCCAGCAGTTATCGGGACACGAACACTGAAGCTTTCTTT
TRBV28	-	TRBD1	TRBJ2-2	CASSFGTGNPGELFF	TGTGCCAGCAGTTTCGGGACAGGGAACCCCGGGGAGCTGTTTTTT
TRBV4-3	-	-	TRBJ1-4	CASSRGRDANEKLFF	TGCGCCAGCAGCCGGGGGCGCGACGCTAATGAAAAACTGTTTTTT
TRBV18	-	TRBD1	TRBJ1-5	CASSQGQRNQPQHF	TGTGCCAGCTCACAGGGACAGCGTAATCAGCCCCAGCATTTT
TRBV7-8	-	-	TRBJ1-5	CASSSREGDSNQPQHF	TGTGCCAGCAGCTCCCGCGAAGGGGATAGCAATCAGCCCCAGCATTTT
TRBV18	-	TRBD2	TRBJ2-3	CASSLKAGLAATDTQYF	TGTGCCAGCTCACTAAAGGCGGGACTAGCGGCCACAGATACGCAGTATTTT
TRBV10-3	-	TRBD1	TRBJ2-1	CAISERGQGLHEQFF	TGTGCCATCTCGGAAAGGGGACAGGGATTACATGAGCAGTTCTTC
TRBV11-2	-	-	TRBJ1-6	CASSPPGKGSPLHF	TGTGCCAGCAGCCCACCAGGGAAGGGATCACCCCTCCACTTT
TRBV3-1/TRBV3-2	few	-	TRBJ1-2	CASSSRRSGGYTF	TGTGCCAGCAGCTCCAGGAGGTCGGGGGGCTACACCTTC
TRBV5-1	-	TRBD2	TRBJ2-1	CASSFTSGRNNEQFF	TGCGCCAGCAGCTTCACTAGCGGGAGGAACAATGAGCAGTTCTTC
TRBV15	-	-	TRBJ1-1	CATSRDQGGAFF	TGTGCCACCAGCAGAGATCAGGGTGGGGCTTTCTTT
TRBV2	-	-	TRBJ2-2	CASSVEEHTGELFF	TGTGCCAGCAGTGTTGAGGAGCATACCGGGGAGCTGTTTTTT
TRBV5-6	-	-	TRBJ1-1	CASSFDLVPGTEAFF	TGTGCCAGCAGTTTCGACTTGGTGCCCGGGACTGAAGCTTTCTTT
TRBV28	-	TRBD2	TRBJ2-7	CASSFSSGREYF	TGTGCCAGCAGTTTTAGTAGCGGGAGGGAGTACTTC
TRBV28	-	-	TRBJ1-2	CASSSPERVEGYTF	TGTGCCAGCAGTTCCCCCGAGAGGGTGGAAGGCTACACCTTC
TRBV9	-	-	TRBJ2-5	CASSVAVSTETQYF	TGTGCCAGCAGCGTAGCGGTAAGCACGGAGACCCAGTACTTC
TRBV27	-	TRBD1	TRBJ1-1	CASSFTRGLRTEAFF	TGTGCCAGCAGTTTCACCAGGGGGCTCCGCACTGAAGCTTTCTTT
TRBV7-9	-	-	TRBJ1-4	CASRVDGLNEKLFF	TGTGCCAGCAGGGTAGACGGACTTAATGAAAAACTGTTTTTT
TRBV20-1	-	-	TRBJ1-6	CSASWDTYNSPLHF	TGCAGTGCGAGTTGGGACACCTATAATTCACCCCTCCACTTT
TRBV5-4	-	TRBD1	TRBJ1-2	CASSRPTGGNYGYTF	TGTGCCAGCAGCAGACCGACAGGGGGCAACTATGGCTACACCTTC
TRBV4-3	-	-	TRBJ2-6	CASSQEPGGGGANVLTF	TGCGCCAGCAGCCAAGAGCCCGGAGGGGGCGGGGCCAACGTCCTGACTTTC
TRBV12-3/TRBV12-4	-	-	TRBJ2-7	CASSYYRAAEQYF	TGTGCCAGCAGTTACTACAGGGCTGCCGAGCAGTACTTC
TRBV10-1	-	TRBD2	TRBJ2-1	CASSVLAGDEQFF	TGCGCCAGCAGTGTCCTAGCGGGAGATGAGCAGTTCTTC
TRBV12-3/TRBV12-4	-	TRBD1	TRBJ1-5	CASSPVRQGTQHF	TGTGCCAGCAGTCCCGTAAGACAGGGAACCCAGCATTTT